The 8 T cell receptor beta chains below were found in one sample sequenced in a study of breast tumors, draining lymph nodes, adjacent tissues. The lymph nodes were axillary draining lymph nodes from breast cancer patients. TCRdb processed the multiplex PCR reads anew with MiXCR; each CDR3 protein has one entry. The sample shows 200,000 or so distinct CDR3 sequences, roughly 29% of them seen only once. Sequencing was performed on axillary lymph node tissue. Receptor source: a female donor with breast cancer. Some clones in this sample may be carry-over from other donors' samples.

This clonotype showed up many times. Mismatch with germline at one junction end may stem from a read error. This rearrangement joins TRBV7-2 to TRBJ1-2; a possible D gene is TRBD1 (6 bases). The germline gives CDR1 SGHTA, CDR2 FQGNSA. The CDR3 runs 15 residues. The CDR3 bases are TGTGCCAGCAGCCAACAGCCAGGGGCGAGCTATGGCTACCCCTTC. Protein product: CASSQQPGASYGYPF.

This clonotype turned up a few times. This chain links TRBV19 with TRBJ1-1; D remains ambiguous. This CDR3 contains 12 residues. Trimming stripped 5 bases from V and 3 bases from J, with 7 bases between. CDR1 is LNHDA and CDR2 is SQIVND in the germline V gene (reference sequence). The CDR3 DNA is TGTGCCAGTAGTTCCGGGGACACTGAAGCTTTCTTT. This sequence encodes CASSSGDTEAFF. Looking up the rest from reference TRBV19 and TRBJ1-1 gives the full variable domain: DGGITQSPKYLFRKEGQNVTLSCEQNLNHDAMYWYRQDPGQGLRLIYYSQIVNDFQKGDIAEGYSVSREKKESFPLTVTSAQKNPTAFYLCASSSGDTEAFFGQGTRLTVV.

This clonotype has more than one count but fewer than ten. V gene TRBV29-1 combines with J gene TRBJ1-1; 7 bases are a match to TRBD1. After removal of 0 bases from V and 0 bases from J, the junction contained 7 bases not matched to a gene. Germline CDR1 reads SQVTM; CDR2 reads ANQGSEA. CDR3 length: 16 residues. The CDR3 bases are TGCAGCGTTGAAGAATCAGGGGGATTCATGAACACTGAAGCTTTCTTT. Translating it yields CSVEESGGFMNTEAFF.

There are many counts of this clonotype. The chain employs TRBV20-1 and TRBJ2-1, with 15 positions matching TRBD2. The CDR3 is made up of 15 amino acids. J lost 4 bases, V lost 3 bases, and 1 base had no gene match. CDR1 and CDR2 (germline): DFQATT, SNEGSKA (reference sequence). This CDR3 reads CSARGLAGGYNEQFF. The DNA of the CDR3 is TGCAGTGCTAGGGGACTAGCGGGGGGTTACAATGAGCAGTTCTTC.

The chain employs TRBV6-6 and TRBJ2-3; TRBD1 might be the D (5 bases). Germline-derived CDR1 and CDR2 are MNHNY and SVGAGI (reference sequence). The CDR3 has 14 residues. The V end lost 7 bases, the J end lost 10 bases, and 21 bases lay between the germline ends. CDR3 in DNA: TGTGCCAGCAACCCGGACACTCTCACAGGTGCGCAGTATTTT. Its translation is CASNPDTLTGAQYF.

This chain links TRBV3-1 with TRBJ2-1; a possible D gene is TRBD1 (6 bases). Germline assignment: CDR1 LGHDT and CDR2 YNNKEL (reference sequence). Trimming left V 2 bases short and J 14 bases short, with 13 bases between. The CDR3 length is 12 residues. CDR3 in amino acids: CASSQPDRPEFF. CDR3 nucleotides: TGTGCCAGCAGCCAACCCGACAGGCCGGAGTTCTTC.

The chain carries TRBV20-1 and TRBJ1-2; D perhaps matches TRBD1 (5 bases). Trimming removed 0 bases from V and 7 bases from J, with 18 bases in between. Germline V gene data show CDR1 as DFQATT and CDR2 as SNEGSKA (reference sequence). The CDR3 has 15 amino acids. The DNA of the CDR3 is TGCAGTGCTAGAGACCCGACCGCCCTGGGGGGTGGCTACACCTTC. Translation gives CSARDPTALGGGYTF.

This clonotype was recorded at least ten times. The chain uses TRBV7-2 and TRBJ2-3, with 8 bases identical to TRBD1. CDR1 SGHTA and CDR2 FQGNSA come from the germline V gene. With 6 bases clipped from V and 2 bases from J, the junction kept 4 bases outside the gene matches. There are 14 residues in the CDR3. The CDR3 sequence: CASRRGQVTDTQYF. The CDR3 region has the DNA TGTGCCAGCAGGAGGGGACAGGTCACAGATACGCAGTATTTT.